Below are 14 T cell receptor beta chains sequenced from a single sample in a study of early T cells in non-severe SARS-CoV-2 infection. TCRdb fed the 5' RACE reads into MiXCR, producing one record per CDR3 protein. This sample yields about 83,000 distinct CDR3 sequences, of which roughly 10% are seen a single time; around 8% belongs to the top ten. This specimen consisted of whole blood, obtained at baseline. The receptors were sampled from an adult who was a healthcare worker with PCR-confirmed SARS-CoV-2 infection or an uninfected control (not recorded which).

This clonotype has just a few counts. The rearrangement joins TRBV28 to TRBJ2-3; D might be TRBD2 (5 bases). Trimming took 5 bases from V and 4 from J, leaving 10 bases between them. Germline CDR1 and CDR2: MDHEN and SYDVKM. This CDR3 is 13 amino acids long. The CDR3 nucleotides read TGTGCCAGCAGTCGCGGGTCGGCAGATACGCAGTATTTT. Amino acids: CASSRGSADTQYF.

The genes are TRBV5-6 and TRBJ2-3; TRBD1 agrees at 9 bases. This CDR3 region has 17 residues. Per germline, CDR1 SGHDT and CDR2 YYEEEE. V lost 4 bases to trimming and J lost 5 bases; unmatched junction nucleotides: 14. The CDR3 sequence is CASSPTQRQGGKDTQYF. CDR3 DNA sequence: TGTGCCAGCAGCCCGACCCAGCGACAGGGGGGTAAAGATACGCAGTATTTT.

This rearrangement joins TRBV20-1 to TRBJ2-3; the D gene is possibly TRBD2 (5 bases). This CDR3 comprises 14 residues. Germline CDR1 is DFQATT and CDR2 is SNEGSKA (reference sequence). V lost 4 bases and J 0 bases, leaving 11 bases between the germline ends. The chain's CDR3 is CSAKSGPSTDTQYF. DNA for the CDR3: TGCAGTGCTAAAAGCGGTCCTAGCACAGATACGCAGTATTTT.

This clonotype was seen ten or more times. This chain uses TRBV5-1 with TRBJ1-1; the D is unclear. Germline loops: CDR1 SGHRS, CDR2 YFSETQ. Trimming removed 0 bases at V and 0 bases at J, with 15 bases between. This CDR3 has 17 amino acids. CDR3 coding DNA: TGCGCCAGCAGCTTGGCTGCAGGAATACTTATGAACACTGAAGCTTTCTTT. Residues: CASSLAAGILMNTEAFF.

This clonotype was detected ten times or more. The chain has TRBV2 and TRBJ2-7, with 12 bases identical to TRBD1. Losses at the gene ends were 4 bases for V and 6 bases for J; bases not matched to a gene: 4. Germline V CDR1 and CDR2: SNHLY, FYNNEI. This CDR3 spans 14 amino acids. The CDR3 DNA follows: TGTGCCAGCAGTGTAGGGACAGGGGGCGGCGAGCAGTACTTC. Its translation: CASSVGTGGGEQYF.

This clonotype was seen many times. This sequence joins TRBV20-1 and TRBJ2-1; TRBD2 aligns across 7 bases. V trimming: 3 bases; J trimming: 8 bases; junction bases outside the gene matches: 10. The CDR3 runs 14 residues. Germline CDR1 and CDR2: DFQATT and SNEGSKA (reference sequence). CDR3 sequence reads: CSARVPWGGDEQFF. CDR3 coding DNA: TGCAGTGCTAGGGTGCCCTGGGGGGGGGATGAGCAGTTCTTC.

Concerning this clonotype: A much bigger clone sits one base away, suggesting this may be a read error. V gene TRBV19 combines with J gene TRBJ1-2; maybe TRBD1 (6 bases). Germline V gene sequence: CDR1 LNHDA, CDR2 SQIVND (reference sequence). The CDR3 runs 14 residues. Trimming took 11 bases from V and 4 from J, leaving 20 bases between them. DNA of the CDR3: TGTGCCGGTAACTCTGGGGGGCTGGGCTATGGCTACACCTTC. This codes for CAGNSGGLGYGYTF.

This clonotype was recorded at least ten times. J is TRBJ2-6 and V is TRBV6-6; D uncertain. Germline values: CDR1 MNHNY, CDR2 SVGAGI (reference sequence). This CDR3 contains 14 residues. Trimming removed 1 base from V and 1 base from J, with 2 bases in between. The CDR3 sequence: CASSYLSGANVLTF. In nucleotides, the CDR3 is TGTGCCAGCAGTTACTTGTCTGGGGCCAACGTCCTGACTTTC.

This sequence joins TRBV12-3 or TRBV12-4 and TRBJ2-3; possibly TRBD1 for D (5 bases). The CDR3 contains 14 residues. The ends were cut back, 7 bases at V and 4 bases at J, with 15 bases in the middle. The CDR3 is CASTIRPRADTQYF. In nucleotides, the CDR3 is TGTGCCAGCACCATCCGCCCCAGGGCAGATACGCAGTATTTT.

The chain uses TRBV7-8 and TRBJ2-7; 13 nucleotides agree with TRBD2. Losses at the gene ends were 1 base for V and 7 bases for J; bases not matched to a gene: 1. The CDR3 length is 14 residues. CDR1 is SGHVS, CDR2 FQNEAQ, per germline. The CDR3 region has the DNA TGTGCCAGCAGCTTAGGGACTAGCGGGGGTGAGCAGTACTTC. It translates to CASSLGTSGGEQYF.

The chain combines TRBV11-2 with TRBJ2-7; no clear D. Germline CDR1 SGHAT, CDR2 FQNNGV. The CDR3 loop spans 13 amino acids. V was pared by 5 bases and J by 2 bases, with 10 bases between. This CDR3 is CASSPQSTYEQYF. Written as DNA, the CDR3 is TGTGCCAGCAGCCCCCAGAGTACCTACGAGCAGTACTTC.

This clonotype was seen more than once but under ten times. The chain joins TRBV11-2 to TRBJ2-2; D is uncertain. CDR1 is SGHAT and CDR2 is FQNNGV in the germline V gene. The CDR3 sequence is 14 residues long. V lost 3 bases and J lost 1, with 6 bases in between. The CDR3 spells CASSFPGNTGELFF. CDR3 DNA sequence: TGTGCCAGCAGCTTCCCAGGGAACACCGGGGAGCTGTTTTTT. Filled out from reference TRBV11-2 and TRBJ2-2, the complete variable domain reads EAGVAQSPRYKIIEKRQSVAFWCNPISGHATLYWYQQILGQGPKLLIQFQNNGVVDDSQLPKDRFSAERLKGVDSTLKIQPAKLEDSAVYLCASSFPGNTGELFFGEGSRLTVL.

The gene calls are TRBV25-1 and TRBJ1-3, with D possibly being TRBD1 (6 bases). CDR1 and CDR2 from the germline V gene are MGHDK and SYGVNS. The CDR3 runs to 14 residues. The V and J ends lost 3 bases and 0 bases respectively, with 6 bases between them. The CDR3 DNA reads TGTGCCAGCAGTGACAGGGGCTCTGGAAACACCATATATTTT. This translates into CASSDRGSGNTIYF.

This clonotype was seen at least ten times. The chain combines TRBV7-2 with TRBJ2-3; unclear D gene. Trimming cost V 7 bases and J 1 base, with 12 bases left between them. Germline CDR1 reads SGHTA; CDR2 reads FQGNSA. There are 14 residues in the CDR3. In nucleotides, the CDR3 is TGTGCCAGCAACCAGTTTGGGGGCACAGATACGCAGTATTTT. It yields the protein CASNQFGGTDTQYF.